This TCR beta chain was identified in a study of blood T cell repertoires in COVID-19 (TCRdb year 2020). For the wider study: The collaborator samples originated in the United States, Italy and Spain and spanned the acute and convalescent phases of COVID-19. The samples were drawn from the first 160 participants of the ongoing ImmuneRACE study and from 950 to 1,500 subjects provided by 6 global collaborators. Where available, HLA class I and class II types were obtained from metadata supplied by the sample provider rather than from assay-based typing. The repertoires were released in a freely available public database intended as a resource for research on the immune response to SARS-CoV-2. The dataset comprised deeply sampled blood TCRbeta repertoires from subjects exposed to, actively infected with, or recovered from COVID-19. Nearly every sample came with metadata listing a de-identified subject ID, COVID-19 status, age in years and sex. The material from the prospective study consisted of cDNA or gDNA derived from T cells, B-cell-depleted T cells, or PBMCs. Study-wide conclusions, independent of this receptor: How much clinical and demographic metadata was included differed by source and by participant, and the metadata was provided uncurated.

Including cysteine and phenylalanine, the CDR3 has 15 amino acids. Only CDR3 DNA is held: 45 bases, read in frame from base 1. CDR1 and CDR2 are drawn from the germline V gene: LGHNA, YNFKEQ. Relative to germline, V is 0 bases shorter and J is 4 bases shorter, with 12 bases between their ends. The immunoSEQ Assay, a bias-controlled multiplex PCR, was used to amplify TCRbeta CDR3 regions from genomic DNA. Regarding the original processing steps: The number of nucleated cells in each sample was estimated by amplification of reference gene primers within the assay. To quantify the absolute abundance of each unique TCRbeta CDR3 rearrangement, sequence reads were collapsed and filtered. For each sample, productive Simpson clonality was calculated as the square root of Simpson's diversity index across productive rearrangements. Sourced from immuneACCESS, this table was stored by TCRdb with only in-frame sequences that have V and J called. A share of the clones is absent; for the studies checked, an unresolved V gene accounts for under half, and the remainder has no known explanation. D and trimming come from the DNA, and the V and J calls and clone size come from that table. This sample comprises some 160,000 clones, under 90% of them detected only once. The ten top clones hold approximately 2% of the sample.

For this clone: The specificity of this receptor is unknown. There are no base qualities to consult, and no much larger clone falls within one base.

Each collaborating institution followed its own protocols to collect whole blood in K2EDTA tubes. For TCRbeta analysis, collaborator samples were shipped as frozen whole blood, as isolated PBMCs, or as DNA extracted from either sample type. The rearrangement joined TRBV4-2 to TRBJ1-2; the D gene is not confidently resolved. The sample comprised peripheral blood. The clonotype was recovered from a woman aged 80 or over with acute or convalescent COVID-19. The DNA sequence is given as TGTGCCAGCAGCCAAGATGCCCGGGTTGGCTATGGCTACACCTTC. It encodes CASSQDARVGYGYTF.